These 20 T cell receptor beta chains share one sample of origin, sequenced in a study of human T cells and chemical hapten exposure. From the RACE reads, TCRdb called clonotypes with MiXCR, one entry per CDR3 protein. The table has 130,000 or so distinct CDR3 sequences, approximately 9.5% seen once. Specified time point: healthy volunteer bleed at 2 weeks. Total RNA was isolated from unfractionated whole blood. Material for sequencing was whole blood. These receptors were obtained from a male donor in good health. Some clones in this sample may be carry-over from other donors' samples.

This chain links TRBV19 with TRBJ2-7; 7 nucleotides line up with TRBD2. The CDR3 has 17 amino acids. Germline values: CDR1 LNHDA, CDR2 SQIVND (reference sequence). V shed 3 bases and J 5 bases; nucleotides not matched to a gene: 16. DNA of the CDR3: TGTGCCAGTAGTATCTATCGGACTAGAATCCTTTCGGACGAGCAGTACTTC. Encoded protein: CASSIYRTRILSDEQYF. Filled out from reference TRBV19 and TRBJ2-7, the complete variable domain reads DGGITQSPKYLFRKEGQNVTLSCEQNLNHDAMYWYRQDPGQGLRLIYYSQIVNDFQKGDIAEGYSVSREKKESFPLTVTSAQKNPTAFYLCASSIYRTRILSDEQYFGPGTRLTVT.

This clonotype was found many times. The gene calls are TRBV5-4 and TRBJ2-1; 10 positions agree with TRBD2. Germline-derived CDR1 and CDR2 are SGHNT and YYREEE (reference sequence). V shed 3 bases, J shed 6 bases, and the junction held 9 bases outside the gene matches. The CDR3 has 16 amino acids. CDR3 protein: CASSSPLAGDGNEQFF. The CDR3 DNA reads TGTGCCAGCAGCTCCCCCCTAGCGGGAGACGGCAATGAGCAGTTCTTC.

The chain uses TRBV29-1 and TRBJ2-1; no clear D gene. The CDR3 covers 16 residues. With 0 bases removed from V and 0 bases from J, the gap between germline ends came to 12 bases. In germline, CDR1 is SQVTM, CDR2 ANQGSEA. The CDR3 DNA sequence: TGCAGCGTTGAAGATCCTGCGTCTGGCTCCTACAATGAGCAGTTCTTC. It yields the protein CSVEDPASGSYNEQFF.

J is TRBJ2-7 and V is TRBV6-4; a weak D match, TRBD1 (6 bases). V was trimmed by 5 bases and J by 2 bases, leaving 16 bases between them. Germline values: CDR1 MRHNA, CDR2 SNTAGT. The CDR3 spans 15 residues. The CDR3 region is CASSQDRLSTYEQYF. DNA for the CDR3: TGTGCCAGCAGTCAAGACAGGTTGTCCACCTACGAGCAGTACTTC.

This clonotype turned up a few times. The CDR3 protein is CASNPGQGTDTQYF. CDR3 DNA sequence: TGTGCCAGCAACCCGGGACAGGGCACAGATACGCAGTATTTT. The chain employs TRBV2 and TRBJ2-3; 8 bases agree with TRBD1. Germline V gives CDR1 SNHLY, CDR2 FYNNEI. Losses at the gene ends were 7 bases for V and 1 base for J; bases not matched to a gene: 4. The CDR3 has 14 residues.

This clonotype was recorded at least ten times. This chain links TRBV5-6 with TRBJ1-1; 8 bases line up with TRBD1. V shed 5 bases and J 5 bases; nucleotides not matched to a gene: 2. Germline CDR1 and CDR2: SGHDT and YYEEEE. The CDR3 extends over 12 amino acids. CDR3 DNA: TGTGCCAGCAGGAGACAGGGGACTGAAGCTTTCTTT. Translating it yields CASRRQGTEAFF.

This clonotype came up many times. This sequence joins TRBV4-2 and TRBJ1-1; no clear D gene. Deletions cut 0 bases from V and 5 bases from J, with 13 bases between. This CDR3 contains 15 residues. Germline lookup yields CDR1 LGHNA and CDR2 YNFKEQ. Here the CDR3 reads CASSQDMRPGTEAFF. CDR3 DNA sequence: TGTGCCAGCAGCCAAGATATGCGACCTGGGACTGAAGCTTTCTTT.

The sample holds a few counts of this clonotype. Relative to the germline gene, one junction end is altered; a read error may explain this. The chain carries TRBV6-5 and TRBJ2-3; tentative D call: TRBD2 (5 bases). Germline assignment: CDR1 MNHEY and CDR2 SVGAGI. This CDR3 is built from 15 residues. In DNA, the CDR3 is TGTGCCAGCAGGTACTGGCCGCGGGGCACAGATACGCAGTATTTT. Its protein product is CASRYWPRGTDTQYF.

The gene calls are TRBV6-6 and TRBJ2-1; 12 bases match TRBD2. The CDR3 runs to 19 residues. Germline lookup yields CDR1 MNHNY and CDR2 SVGAGI (reference sequence). The V and J ends lost 2 bases and 4 bases, in that order; junction bases with no gene match: 12. The DNA for the CDR3 is TGTGCCAGCAGTTACCCCCGGACTAGCGGGGCCCTTTATTACAATGAGCAGTTCTTC. Its translation: CASSYPRTSGALYYNEQFF.

This clonotype was counted a few times. The V and J genes are TRBV7-8 and TRBJ1-5, with a weak D call TRBD1 (5 bases). The V end lost 1 base, the J end lost 0 bases, and 13 bases lay between the germline ends. The CDR3 is 17 amino acids. Germline V gene data show CDR1 as SGHVS and CDR2 as FQNEAQ. The CDR3: CASSLEEGADSNQPQHF. The CDR3 region has the DNA TGTGCCAGCAGCTTAGAGGAAGGGGCAGATAGCAATCAGCCCCAGCATTTT.

This clonotype was detected many times. V gene TRBV11-1 combines with J gene TRBJ2-6; the D is unclear. This CDR3 is built from 13 residues. V dropped 8 bases and J dropped 0 bases, with 5 bases sitting between them. The germline CDR1 and CDR2 sequences are SGHAT and FQDESV (reference sequence). As DNA, the CDR3 is TGTGCCAGCTCCAACTCTGGGGCCAACGTCCTGACTTTC. This codes for CASSNSGANVLTF.

This clonotype was seen a few times. The chain is built from TRBV7-3 and TRBJ2-1; 9 nucleotides line up with TRBD1. This CDR3 spans 15 amino acids. J gave up 8 bases and V 8 bases, and 13 bases lay outside the gene matches. Germline V gene sequence: CDR1 SGHTA, CDR2 FQGTGA. CDR3 DNA: TGTGCCAGCTCCCCCACAGGGGGCCAGGTAGATGAGCAGTTCTTC. It is translated as CASSPTGGQVDEQFF.

This chain joins TRBV27 and TRBJ2-5; D is undetermined. The V end lost 2 bases, the J end lost 5 bases, and 9 bases lay between the germline ends. The CDR3 covers 13 residues. Per the germline V gene, CDR1 is MNHEY and CDR2 is SMNVEV (reference sequence). CDR3 loop: CASSLRAGETQYF. CDR3 nucleotide sequence: TGTGCCAGCAGTTTAAGGGCCGGGGAGACCCAGTACTTC.

The chain has TRBV10-3 and TRBJ2-1; D might be TRBD1 (5 bases). V was cut by 7 bases and J by 8 bases, with 12 bases left in between. Germline-derived CDR1 and CDR2 are ENHRY and SYGVKD. This CDR3 comprises 12 residues. DNA for the CDR3: TGTGCCATCAACCAGGGTGTAGATGAGCAGTTCTTC. Translated: CAINQGVDEQFF.

This clonotype was counted ten times or more. The chain recombines TRBV5-5 with TRBJ2-2, with 7 bases aligning to TRBD1. The V segment lost 4 bases and the J segment 6 bases; nucleotides outside the gene matches: 6. The CDR3 runs 14 residues. Germline V gene data show CDR1 as SGHKS and CDR2 as YYEKEE (reference sequence). CDR3: CASSPGQRAGELFF. CDR3 in DNA: TGTGCCAGCAGCCCGGGACAGAGGGCCGGGGAGCTGTTTTTT.

On this clonotype: A much bigger clone sits one base away, suggesting this may be a read error. This chain uses TRBV4-1 with TRBJ1-4; weak D call: TRBD1 (5 bases). This CDR3 has 18 residues. Germline values: CDR1 MGHRA, CDR2 YSYEKL. Here the CDR3 reads CASSQDLGRSQGGEKLSF. The CDR3 DNA follows: TGCGCCAGCAGCCAAGATCTGGGCAGGAGTCAGGGTGGGGAAAAACTGTCTTTT.

The chain has TRBV6-5 and TRBJ2-7; 12 nucleotides align to TRBD2. The CDR3 runs 16 residues. V lost 0 bases, J lost 0 bases, and 0 bases stayed unmatched. CDR1 is MNHEY and CDR2 is SVGAGI in the germline V gene. The CDR3 DNA reads as TGTGCCAGCAGTTACTCGACTAGCGGGAGCTCCTACGAGCAGTACTTC. Amino acids: CASSYSTSGSSYEQYF.

This clonotype was counted ten times or more. The V and J genes are TRBV2 and TRBJ2-3; the match to TRBD2 covers 16 bases. The germline gives CDR1 SNHLY, CDR2 FYNNEI. Losses at the gene ends were 5 bases for V and 5 bases for J; bases not matched to a gene: 7. This CDR3 is 17 amino acids long. CDR3 DNA: TGTGCCAGCAGTCCTGGGACTAGCGGGAGGGCCAAAGATACGCAGTATTTT. Its protein is CASSPGTSGRAKDTQYF.

Only a few counts were recorded for this clonotype. The chain is built from TRBV18 and TRBJ2-3; D could derive from TRBD1 or TRBD2 (5 bases each). The V gene's germline CDR1 is KGHSH and CDR2 LQKENI. The CDR3 length is 15 residues. Trimming shortened V by 5 bases and J by 0 bases, and 12 bases separated the two germline ends. The CDR3 sequence: CASSERDGSTDTQYF. The CDR3 bases are TGTGCCAGCTCAGAACGGGACGGCAGCACAGATACGCAGTATTTT.

This clonotype was counted only a few times. V is TRBV6-5 and J is TRBJ1-1; possible D gene TRBD1, 5 bases. The CDR3 runs 15 residues. The germline gives CDR1 MNHEY, CDR2 SVGAGI. V lost 6 bases to trimming and J lost 1 base, with 15 bases between them. CDR3 sequence reads: CASRGTGHGNTEAFF. CDR3 sequence (DNA): TGTGCCAGCAGAGGGACGGGTCACGGGAACACTGAAGCTTTCTTT.